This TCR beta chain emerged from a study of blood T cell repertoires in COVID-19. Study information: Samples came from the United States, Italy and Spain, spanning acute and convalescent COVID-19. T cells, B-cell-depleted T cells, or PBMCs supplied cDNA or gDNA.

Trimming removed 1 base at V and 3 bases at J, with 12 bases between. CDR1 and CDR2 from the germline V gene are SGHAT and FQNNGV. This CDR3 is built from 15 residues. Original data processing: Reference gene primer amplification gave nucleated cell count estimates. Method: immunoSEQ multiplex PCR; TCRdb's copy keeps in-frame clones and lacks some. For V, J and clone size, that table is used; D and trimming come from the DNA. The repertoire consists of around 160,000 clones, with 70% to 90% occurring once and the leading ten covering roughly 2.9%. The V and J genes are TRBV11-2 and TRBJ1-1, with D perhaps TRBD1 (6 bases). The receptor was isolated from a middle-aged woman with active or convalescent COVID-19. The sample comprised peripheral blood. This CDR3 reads CASSLARQGYTEAFF. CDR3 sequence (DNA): TGTGCCAGCAGCTTAGCGAGGCAGGGGTACACTGAAGCTTTCTTT. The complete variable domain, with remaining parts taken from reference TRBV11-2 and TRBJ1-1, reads EAGVAQSPRYKIIEKRQSVAFWCNPISGHATLYWYQQILGQGPKLLIQFQNNGVVDDSQLPKDRFSAERLKGVDSTLKIQPAKLEDSAVYLCASSLARQGYTEAFFGQGTRLTVV.